This T cell receptor (beta chain) was captured in a study of type 1 regulatory T cells. The CDR3 is made up of 14 amino acids. Germline values: CDR1 DFQATT, CDR2 SNEGSKA (reference sequence). The junction had 7 bases not matched to a gene; V was cut back by 3 bases and J by 4 bases. With regard to this clonotype: What it recognizes is unknown.

TCRdb independently ran MiXCR on the reads; one entry per CDR3 protein. The sample contains about 24,000 distinct CDR3 sequences, 55% to 75% of which appear only once. The graft donor-derived T-allo10 cells reportedly recognize host alloantigens, are anergic, and suppress alloantigen-specifically. The specimen sequenced was cultured T cells, either the whole culture or a sorted T cell fraction (not recorded which). Subset defined: Tr1-enriched cell product generated in vitro against host alloantigens. The rearrangement joins TRBV20-1 to TRBJ1-1, with 8 bases that match TRBD1. This receptor was obtained from a human donor in good health. DNA for the CDR3: TGCAGTGCTAGTCAGGGGGCGGGTGGCACTGAAGCTTTCTTT. It codes for CSASQGAGGTEAFF.